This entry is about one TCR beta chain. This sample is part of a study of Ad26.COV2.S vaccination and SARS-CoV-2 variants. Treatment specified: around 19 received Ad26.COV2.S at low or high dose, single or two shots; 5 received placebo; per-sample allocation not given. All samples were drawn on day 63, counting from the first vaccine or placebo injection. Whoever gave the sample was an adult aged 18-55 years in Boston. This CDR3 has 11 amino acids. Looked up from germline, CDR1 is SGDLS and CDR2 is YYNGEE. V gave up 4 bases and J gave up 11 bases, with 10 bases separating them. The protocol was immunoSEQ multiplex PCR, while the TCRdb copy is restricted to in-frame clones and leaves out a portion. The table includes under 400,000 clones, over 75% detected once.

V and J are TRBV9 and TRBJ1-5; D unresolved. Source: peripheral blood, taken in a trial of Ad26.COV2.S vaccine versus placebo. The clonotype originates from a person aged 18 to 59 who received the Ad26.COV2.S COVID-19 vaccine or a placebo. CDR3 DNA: TGTGCCAGCAGCCCCTTGCCGACCCAGCATTTT. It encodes CASSPLPTQHF.